Below, 24 T cell receptor beta chains from the same sample are listed, as sequenced in a study of PD-1 blockade in classical Hodgkin lymphoma. Generated by immunoSEQ multiplex PCR, the TCRdb table keeps only in-frame clones and is missing some. The table shows around 91,000 clones, with 89% occurring only once. Every patient experienced relapse after autologous stem cell transplantation, and brentuximab vedotin exposure varied. The source material was peripheral blood mononuclear cells (PBMCs), sampled at baseline. These receptors came from a human donor with classical Hodgkin lymphoma.

This chain links TRBV28 with TRBJ2-7, with D possibly called TRBD1 or TRBD2 (5 bases each). The V end was cut by 6 bases, the J end by 6 bases, with 12 bases between. Germline values: CDR1 MDHEN, CDR2 SYDVKM. This CDR3 has 12 amino acids. The CDR3 nucleotides read TGTGCCAGCAGCCGCCGGGACCCCGAGCAGTACTTC. This sequence encodes CASSRRDPEQYF. The entire variable domain, with the rest obtained from reference TRBV28 and TRBJ2-7, is as follows: DVKVTQSSRYLVKRTGEKVFLECVQDMDHENMFWYRQDPGLGLRLIYFSYDVKMKEKGDIPEGYSVSREKKERFSLILESASTNQTSMYLCASSRRDPEQYFGPGTRLTVT.

This clone appeared once. This sequence joins TRBV5-1 and TRBJ2-7; TRBD1 matches 7 bases. V dropped 0 bases and J dropped 4; count of bases not matched to a gene: 10. Germline-derived CDR1 and CDR2 are SGHRS and YFSETQ. This CDR3 is 16 amino acids long. The chain's CDR3 is CASSLASGTVRYEQYF. CDR3 DNA sequence: TGCGCCAGCAGCTTGGCTTCCGGGACAGTCCGATACGAGCAGTACTTC. Full variable domain (remainder filled in from reference TRBV5-1 and TRBJ2-7): KAGVTQTPRYLIKTRGQQVTLSCSPISGHRSVSWYQQTPGQGLQFLFEYFSETQRNKGNFPGRFSGRQFSNSRSEMNVSTLELGDSALYLCASSLASGTVRYEQYFGPGTRLTVT.

This clone appeared a few times. V gene TRBV4-1 combines with J gene TRBJ2-1; D unclear. CDR3 length: 12 amino acids. Germline-derived CDR1 and CDR2 are MGHRA and YSYEKL. V was trimmed by 1 base and J by 6 bases, leaving 4 bases between them. CDR3 region: CASSQVVNEQFF. Written as DNA, the CDR3 is TGCGCCAGCAGCCAAGTGGTCAATGAGCAGTTCTTC.

The rearrangement links TRBV7-2 to TRBJ2-5; TRBD1 is a possible D gene (5 bases). The germline gives CDR1 SGHTA, CDR2 FQGNSA. This CDR3 spans 17 amino acids. Trimming removed 1 base from V and 4 bases from J, with 19 bases in between. The CDR3: CASSLDAGFPVSETQYF. Written as DNA, the CDR3 is TGTGCCAGCAGCTTAGATGCAGGGTTTCCCGTTTCAGAGACCCAGTACTTC.

This chain uses TRBV19 with TRBJ2-2, with 12 bases that match TRBD2. The J segment lost 6 bases and the V segment lost 9 bases, leaving 14 bases of the junction unmatched. Germline V gives CDR1 LNHDA, CDR2 SQIVND (reference sequence). The CDR3 extends over 17 amino acids. In DNA, the CDR3 is TGTGCCAGCTCCGCTAGCGGGAGGGGAAGGTTGGCCGGGGAGCTGTTTTTT. It yields the protein CASSASGRGRLAGELFF.

The V call is TRBV12-5, the J call TRBJ1-1, with 10 bases matching TRBD1. V gave up 4 bases and J gave up 2 bases; unmatched junction bases: 7. Looked up from germline, CDR1 is LGHNT and CDR2 is FRNRAP. The CDR3 sequence is 16 residues long. As DNA, the CDR3 is TGTGCTAGTGGTTCGGGACAGGGGATACCAAACACTGAAGCTTTCTTT. It translates to CASGSGQGIPNTEAFF.

In this sample, this clone turned up once. The V and J genes are TRBV27 and TRBJ1-2; D is uncertain. There are 16 residues in the CDR3. Trimming took off 3 bases at V and 2 bases at J, with 16 bases between the two ends. Germline CDR1 and CDR2: MNHEY and SMNVEV (reference sequence). CDR3 sequence reads: CASSFLRPPGNYGYTF. The CDR3 bases are TGTGCCAGCAGTTTCCTCCGACCCCCTGGGAACTATGGCTACACCTTC.

This clone has a single count. This chain connects TRBV7-2 to TRBJ1-1; 7 positions agree with TRBD1. CDR1 is SGHTA, CDR2 FQGNSA, per germline. The CDR3 is 15 amino acids. V trimming: 2 bases; J trimming: 1 base; junction bases outside the gene matches: 4. CDR3 nucleotides: TGTGCCAGCAGCTTAATACAGGGGCGGAACACTGAAGCTTTCTTT. Protein product: CASSLIQGRNTEAFF. The full variable domain, with the rest looked up from reference TRBV7-2 and TRBJ1-1, is GAGVSQSPSNKVTEKGKDVELRCDPISGHTALYWYRQSLGQGLEFLIYFQGNSAPDKSGLPSDRFSAERTGGSVSTLTIQRTQQEDSAVYLCASSLIQGRNTEAFFGQGTRLTVV.

J is TRBJ2-3 and V is TRBV7-8; 11 nucleotides match TRBD2. V trimming: 6 bases; J trimming: 4 bases; junction bases outside the gene matches: 6. Per the germline V gene, CDR1 is SGHVS and CDR2 is FQNEAQ. There are 15 residues in the CDR3. This chain's CDR3 is CASSLLAGDPDTQYF. CDR3 coding DNA: TGTGCCAGCAGTCTACTAGCGGGAGACCCAGATACGCAGTATTTT.

This sequence joins TRBV11-3 and TRBJ2-3; 7 nucleotides match TRBD2. Germline V CDR1 and CDR2: SGHNT, YENEEA. The CDR3 sequence is 14 residues long. Unmatched junction bases numbered 5, after V lost 3 bases and J lost 5 bases. The chain's CDR3 is CASSLGGDLDTQYF. CDR3 coding DNA: TGTGCCAGCAGCTTGGGGGGGGACCTAGATACGCAGTATTTT.

The genes are TRBV28 and TRBJ1-1; D might be TRBD1 (5 bases). The CDR3 contains 11 residues. Trimming shortened V by 6 bases and J by 5 bases, and 7 bases separated the two germline ends. Germline values: CDR1 MDHEN, CDR2 SYDVKM. The CDR3 spells CASRTATEAFF. The CDR3 region has the DNA TGTGCCAGCAGGACAGCTACTGAAGCTTTCTTT. The complete variable domain, with remaining parts taken from reference TRBV28 and TRBJ1-1, reads DVKVTQSSRYLVKRTGEKVFLECVQDMDHENMFWYRQDPGLGLRLIYFSYDVKMKEKGDIPEGYSVSREKKERFSLILESASTNQTSMYLCASRTATEAFFGQGTRLTVV.

V is TRBV4-3 and J is TRBJ1-3; D uncertain. Germline V gene lookup returns CDR1 LGHNA and CDR2 YSLEER. The CDR3 runs 14 residues. Trimming removed 0 bases from V and 0 bases from J, with 3 bases in between. CDR3 loop: CASSQDGSGNTIYF. In DNA, the CDR3 is TGCGCCAGCAGCCAAGATGGCTCTGGAAACACCATATATTTT.

This clone appeared a few times. The chain combines TRBV12-5 with TRBJ2-2; 7 bases align to TRBD1. Germline lookup yields CDR1 LGHNT and CDR2 FRNRAP. V trimming: 0 bases; J trimming: 4 bases; junction bases outside the gene matches: 2. The CDR3 sequence is 15 residues long. The CDR3 region is CASGLVTGATGELFF. Here the CDR3 DNA reads TGTGCTAGTGGTTTGGTAACAGGGGCCACCGGGGAGCTGTTTTTT.

This rearrangement joins TRBV6-5 to TRBJ2-2; D unresolved. V lost 5 bases and J 1 base, leaving 11 bases between the germline ends. The germline CDR1 and CDR2 sequences are MNHEY and SVGAGI. The CDR3 runs 15 residues. The CDR3 spells CASSPTVVNTGELFF. In DNA, the CDR3 is TGTGCCAGCAGTCCTACCGTGGTGAACACCGGGGAGCTGTTTTTT.

This clone was recorded once. CDR3 nucleotides: TGTGCCAGCAGCTTAGTACTGAGCACCGGGGAGCTGTTTTTT. This sequence encodes CASSLVLSTGELFF. The chain recombines TRBV7-9 with TRBJ2-2; no reliable D call. CDR1 SEHNR and CDR2 FQNEAQ come from the germline V gene (reference sequence). V dropped 1 base and J dropped 4 bases, with 7 bases sitting between them. The CDR3 sequence is 14 residues long.

Concerning this clone: The junction departs from germline at one end; a sequencing error may be responsible. The chain combines TRBV7-2 with TRBJ1-1; D might be TRBD1 (5 bases). This CDR3 contains 13 residues. Germline loops: CDR1 SGHTA, CDR2 FQGNSA. CDR3 protein: CASSSIQGGGLKF. In DNA, the CDR3 is TGTGCCAGCAGCTCTATCCAGGGTGGAGGACTGAAGTTT.

This clone has only one observation. The chain carries TRBV7-8 and TRBJ1-1; D is undetermined. V lost 6 bases to trimming and J lost 5 bases, with 19 bases between them. CDR1 is SGHVS, CDR2 FQNEAQ, per germline. The length of the CDR3 is 15 residues. This CDR3 is CASSMVENWWTEAFF. CDR3 nucleotide sequence: TGTGCCAGCAGTATGGTGGAGAACTGGTGGACTGAAGCTTTCTTT.

The rearrangement joins TRBV28 to TRBJ2-7, with no clear D. V gave up 7 bases and J gave up 1 base, with 5 bases separating them. This CDR3 spans 11 amino acids. The germline CDR1 and CDR2 sequences are MDHEN and SYDVKM. The CDR3 DNA sequence: TGTGCCAGCATTGGGTCCTACGAGCAGTACTTC. This codes for CASIGSYEQYF.

This clone was picked up a small number of times. V and J are TRBV6-6 and TRBJ1-5; D unclear. The CDR3 is made up of 15 amino acids. Trimming took 6 bases from V and 8 from J, leaving 20 bases between them. The V gene's germline CDR1 is MNHNY and CDR2 SVGAGI (reference sequence). CDR3 residues: CASSPAPGPPEPQHF. For the CDR3, the DNA is TGTGCCAGCAGCCCTGCCCCGGGCCCACCCGAGCCCCAGCATTTT.

In this sample, this clone turned up once. The V gene is TRBV9, the J gene TRBJ2-3; TRBD2 matches 10 bases. CDR3 length: 15 amino acids. CDR1 SGDLS and CDR2 YYNGEE come from the germline V gene. With 2 bases clipped from V and 4 bases from J, the junction kept 4 bases outside the gene matches. CDR3 nucleotide sequence: TGTGCCAGCAGCGTTTCTAGCGGGGGCGCAGATACGCAGTATTTT. This encodes CASSVSSGGADTQYF.

This clone was seen a single time. This rearrangement joins TRBV7-2 to TRBJ1-2, with unresolved D. The ends were cut back, 3 bases at V and 0 bases at J, with 14 bases in the middle. This CDR3 region has 16 residues. Germline-derived CDR1 and CDR2 are SGHTA and FQGNSA. The CDR3 nucleotides read TGTGCCAGCAGCTTTAGCAGACAAACATCTAACTATGGCTACACCTTC. This codes for CASSFSRQTSNYGYTF.

This clone is a singleton in its sample. The J gene is TRBJ1-1, the V gene TRBV2; D call uncertain. V dropped 5 bases and J dropped 0 bases, with 7 bases sitting between them. This CDR3 contains 13 residues. Germline V lookup: CDR1 SNHLY, CDR2 FYNNEI. The CDR3 DNA sequence: TGTGCCAGCAGTTCCGAACTGAACACTGAAGCTTTCTTT. This gives the protein CASSSELNTEAFF.

Turning to this clone: The CDR3 ends on some other residue instead of the conserved phenylalanine or tryptophan, so this is likely a read error. The CDR3 here is CASSLPQGGNGYTL. In DNA, the CDR3 is TGTGCCAGCAGCTTGCCTCAGGGAGGGAATGGCTACACCCTC. The chain joins TRBV5-6 to TRBJ1-2, with TRBD1 as a possible D gene (5 bases). Germline values: CDR1 SGHDT, CDR2 YYEEEE. Trimming took 1 base from V and 6 from J, leaving 13 bases between them. The length of the CDR3 is 14 residues.

The rearrangement uses TRBV18 and TRBJ2-1; 7 positions agree with TRBD2. Germline CDR1 and CDR2: KGHSH and LQKENI. V gave up 3 bases and J gave up 6 bases; unmatched junction bases: 5. The CDR3 runs 14 residues. The CDR3 here is CASSPGSGTNEQFF. CDR3 bases: TGTGCCAGCTCACCCGGGAGCGGGACCAATGAGCAGTTCTTC.